The present T cell receptor beta chain was sequenced within a study of regulatory T cells in long-lasting Graves disease. Study overall: Disease was considered persistent Graves' disease after over 5 years of antithyroid drugs (with positive TSH receptor antibodies). Findings and limits, study-wide: Persistent disease was associated with favored TRBV28 usage and with favored use of TRBJ1-2 and TRBJ2-5. Persistent patients had more shared public clonotypes (fewer than 3,000) than new patients (about 900). Persistent cases of Graves' showed reduced TCR diversity relative to newly diagnosed patients.

For TCR beta, libraries came from iRepertoire HTBI primers and Arm-PCR of CDR3 regions. TCRdb fed the multiplex PCR reads into MiXCR, producing one record per CDR3 protein. The data show 600,000 to 800,000 distinct CDR3 sequences, around 30% seen once. Described time point: persistent/refractory GD, antithyroid drugs over 5 years with positive TRAb. The TCR library was made from RNA extracted from PBMCs. This clonotype was seen ten or more times. The antigen is undetermined. This CDR3 spans 16 amino acids. From germline, CDR1 is MNHEY and CDR2 SVGAGI. V lost 0 bases to trimming and J lost 1 base, with 13 bases between them.

The receptor was isolated from a female donor with Graves disease. The input for sequencing was peripheral blood mononuclear cells (PBMCs), taken when the disease was refractory, from a patient treated with antithyroid drugs. The V and J genes are TRBV6-5 and TRBJ2-7; TRBD2 might be the D (5 bases). This CDR3 is CASSYSRPTGSYEQYF. DNA for the CDR3: TGTGCCAGCAGTTACTCCCGCCCGACGGGGTCCTACGAGCAGTACTTC.